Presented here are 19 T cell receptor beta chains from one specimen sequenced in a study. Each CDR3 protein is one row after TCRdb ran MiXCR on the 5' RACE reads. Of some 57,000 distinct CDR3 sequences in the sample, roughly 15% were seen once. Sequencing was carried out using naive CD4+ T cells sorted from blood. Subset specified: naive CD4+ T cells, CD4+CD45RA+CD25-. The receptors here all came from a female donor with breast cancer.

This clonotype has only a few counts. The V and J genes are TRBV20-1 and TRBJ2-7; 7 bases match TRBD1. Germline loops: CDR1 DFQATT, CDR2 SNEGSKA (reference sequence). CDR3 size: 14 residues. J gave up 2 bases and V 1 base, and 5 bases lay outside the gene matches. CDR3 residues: CSARVGTDTYEQYF. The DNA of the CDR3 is TGCAGTGCTAGAGTTGGGACAGACACCTACGAGCAGTACTTC.

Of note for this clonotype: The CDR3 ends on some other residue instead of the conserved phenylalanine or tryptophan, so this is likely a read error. CDR3 amino acids: CASSHGTLAEAFS. For the CDR3, the DNA is TGCGCCAGCAGCCACGGGACACTGGCTGAAGCTTTCTCT. The genes are TRBV5-1 and TRBJ1-1, with D possibly TRBD1 on 6 matching bases. V was trimmed by 4 bases and J by 6 bases, leaving 13 bases between them. This CDR3 spans 13 amino acids. Germline CDR1 is SGHRS and CDR2 is YFSETQ.

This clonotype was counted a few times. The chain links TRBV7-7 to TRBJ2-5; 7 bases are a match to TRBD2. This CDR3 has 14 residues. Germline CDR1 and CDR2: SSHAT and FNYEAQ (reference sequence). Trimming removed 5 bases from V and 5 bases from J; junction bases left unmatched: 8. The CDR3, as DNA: TGTGCCAGCAGCCCGCCGGGGGGACGGGAGACCCAGTACTTC. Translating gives CASSPPGGRETQYF.

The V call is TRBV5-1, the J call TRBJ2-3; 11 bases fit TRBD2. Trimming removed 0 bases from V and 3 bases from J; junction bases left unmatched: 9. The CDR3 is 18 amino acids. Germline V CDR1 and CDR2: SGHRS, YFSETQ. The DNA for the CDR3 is TGCGCCAGCAGCTTGGCTGGGGCTAGCGGGAGGTGGACAGATACGCAGTATTTT. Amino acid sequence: CASSLAGASGRWTDTQYF.

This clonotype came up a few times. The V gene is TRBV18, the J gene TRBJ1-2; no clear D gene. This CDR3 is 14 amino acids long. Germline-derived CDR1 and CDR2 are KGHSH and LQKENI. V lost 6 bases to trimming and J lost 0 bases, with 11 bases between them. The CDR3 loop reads CASSQQSTNYGYTF. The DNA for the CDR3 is TGTGCCAGCTCCCAACAGAGTACTAACTATGGCTACACCTTC.

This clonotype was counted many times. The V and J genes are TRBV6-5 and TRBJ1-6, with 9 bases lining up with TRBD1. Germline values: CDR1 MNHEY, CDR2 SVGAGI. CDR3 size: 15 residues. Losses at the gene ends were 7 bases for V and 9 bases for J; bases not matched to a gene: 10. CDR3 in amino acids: CASNIQGAVSSPLHF. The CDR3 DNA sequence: TGTGCCAGCAACATACAGGGGGCGGTGAGTTCACCCCTCCACTTT.

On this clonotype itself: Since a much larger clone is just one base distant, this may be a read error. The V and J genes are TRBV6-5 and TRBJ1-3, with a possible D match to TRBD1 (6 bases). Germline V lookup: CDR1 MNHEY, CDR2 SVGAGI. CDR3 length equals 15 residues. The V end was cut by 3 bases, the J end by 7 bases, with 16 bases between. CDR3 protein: CASSYRFQGYNTIYF. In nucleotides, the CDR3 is TGTGCCAGCAGTTATCGATTCCAGGGGTACAACACCATATATTTT.

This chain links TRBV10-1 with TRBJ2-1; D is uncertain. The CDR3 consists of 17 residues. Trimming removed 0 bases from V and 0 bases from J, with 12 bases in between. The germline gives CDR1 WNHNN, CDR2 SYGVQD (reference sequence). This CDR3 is CASSESSPGSSYNEQFF. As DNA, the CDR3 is TGCGCCAGCAGTGAGTCGAGTCCAGGAAGCTCCTACAATGAGCAGTTCTTC.

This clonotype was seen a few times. The CDR3 region has the DNA TGTGCCAGCAGCCCACAGGGGGCGGGTAACACTGAAGCTTTCTTT. Translating gives CASSPQGAGNTEAFF. The genes are TRBV7-9 and TRBJ1-1; 9 nucleotides agree with TRBD1. This CDR3 is built from 15 residues. Germline CDR1 SEHNR, CDR2 FQNEAQ (reference sequence). J lost 2 bases, V lost 5 bases, and 6 bases had no gene match.

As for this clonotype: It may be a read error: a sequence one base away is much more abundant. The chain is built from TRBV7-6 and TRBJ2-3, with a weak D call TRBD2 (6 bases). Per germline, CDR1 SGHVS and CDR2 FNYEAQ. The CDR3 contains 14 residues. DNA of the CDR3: TGTGCCAGCAGGTTAGCGGAGGGCACAGATCCGCAGTATTTT. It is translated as CASRLAEGTDPQYF. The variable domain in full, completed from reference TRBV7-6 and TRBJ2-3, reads GAGVSQSPRYKVTKRGQDVALRCDPISGHVSLYWYRQALGQGPEFLTYFNYEAQQDKSGLPNDRFSAERPEGSISTLTIQRTEQRDSAMYRCASRLAEGTDPQYFGPGTRLTVL.

The CDR3 nucleotides are TGTGCCAGCAGCTTAAGGATGGAAGCTTTCTTT. Translation: CASSLRMEAFF. The chain links TRBV7-2 to TRBJ1-1, with D hard to call. Deletions cut 2 bases from V and 8 bases from J, with 6 bases between. This CDR3 spans 11 amino acids. The V gene's germline CDR1 is SGHTA and CDR2 FQGNSA.

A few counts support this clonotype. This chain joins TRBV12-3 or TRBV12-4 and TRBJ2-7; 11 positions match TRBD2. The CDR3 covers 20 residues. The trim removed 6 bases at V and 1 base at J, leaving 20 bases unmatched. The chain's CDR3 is CASRPPSGLAGASRSYEQYF. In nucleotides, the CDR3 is TGTGCCAGCAGACCGCCTAGTGGACTAGCGGGCGCCTCCCGATCCTACGAGCAGTACTTC.

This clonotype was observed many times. The chain's CDR3 is CSVDDSREGPDTQYF. CDR3 bases: TGCAGCGTTGATGACTCCCGGGAGGGCCCCGATACGCAGTATTTT. The chain carries TRBV29-1 and TRBJ2-3; 8 bases are a match to TRBD2. This CDR3 region has 15 residues. With V trimmed by 3 bases and J by 6 bases, 11 bases remained unmatched. Germline assignment: CDR1 SQVTM and CDR2 ANQGSEA.

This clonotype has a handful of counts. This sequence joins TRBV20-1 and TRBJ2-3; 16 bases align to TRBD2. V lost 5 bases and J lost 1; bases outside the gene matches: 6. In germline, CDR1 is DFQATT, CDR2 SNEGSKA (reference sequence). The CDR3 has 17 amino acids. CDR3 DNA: TGCAGTGCTGGGACTAGCGGGAGGGCGGGTGGCACAGATACGCAGTATTTT. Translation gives CSAGTSGRAGGTDTQYF.

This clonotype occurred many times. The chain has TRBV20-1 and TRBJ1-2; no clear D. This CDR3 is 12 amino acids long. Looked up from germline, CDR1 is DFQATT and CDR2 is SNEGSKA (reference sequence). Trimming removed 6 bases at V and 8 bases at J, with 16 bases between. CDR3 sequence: CSALQSPGGYTF. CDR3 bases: TGCAGTGCCCTCCAGTCCCCTGGGGGCTACACCTTC.

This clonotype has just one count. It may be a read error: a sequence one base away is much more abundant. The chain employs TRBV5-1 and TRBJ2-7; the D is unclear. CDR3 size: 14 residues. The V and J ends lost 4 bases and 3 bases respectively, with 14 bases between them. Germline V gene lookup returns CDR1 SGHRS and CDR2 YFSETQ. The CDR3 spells CASSETSLLYEQYF. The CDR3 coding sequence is TGCGCCAGCAGCGAGACAAGCCTTCTCTACGAGCAGTACTTC. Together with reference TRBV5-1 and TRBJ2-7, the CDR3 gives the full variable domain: KAGVTQTPRYLIKTRGQQVTLSCSPISGHRSVSWYQQTPGQGLQFLFEYFSETQRNKGNFPGRFSGRQFSNSRSEMNVSTLELGDSALYLCASSETSLLYEQYFGPGTRLTVT.

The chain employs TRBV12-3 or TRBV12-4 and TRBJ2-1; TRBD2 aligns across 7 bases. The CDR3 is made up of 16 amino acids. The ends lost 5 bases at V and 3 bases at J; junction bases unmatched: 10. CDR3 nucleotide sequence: TGTGCCAGCAGTCCCTCGGGGGGACGCCTCTACAATGAGCAGTTCTTC. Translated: CASSPSGGRLYNEQFF.

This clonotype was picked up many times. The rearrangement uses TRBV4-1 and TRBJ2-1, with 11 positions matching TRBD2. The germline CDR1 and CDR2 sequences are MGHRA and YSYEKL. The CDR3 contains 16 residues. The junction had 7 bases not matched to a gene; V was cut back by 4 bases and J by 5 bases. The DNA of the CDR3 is TGCGCCAGCAGCCCGGTAGCGGGAGGGGCACACAATGAGCAGTTCTTC. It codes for CASSPVAGGAHNEQFF.

The CDR3 loop reads CASSEALPPPGPLADEQFF. The CDR3 DNA sequence: TGTGCCAGCAGTGAAGCGCTCCCCCCGCCCGGCCCTCTGGCAGACGAGCAGTTCTTC. The chain employs TRBV2 and TRBJ2-1, with D hard to call. The V gene's germline CDR1 is SNHLY and CDR2 FYNNEI. V was shortened by 0 bases and J by 10 bases, with 28 bases between the two germline ends. This CDR3 spans 19 amino acids. The entire variable domain, with the rest obtained from reference TRBV2 and TRBJ2-1, is as follows: EPEVTQTPSHQVTQMGQEVILRCVPISNHLYFYWYRQILGQKVEFLVSFYNNEISEKSEIFDDQFSVERPDGSNFTLKIRSTKLEDSAMYFCASSEALPPPGPLADEQFFGPGTRLTVL.